This T cell receptor (beta chain) comes out of a study of control samples from healthy donors and cancer patients. Germline V gives CDR1 LNHDA, CDR2 SQIVND (reference sequence). Trimming took 3 bases from V and 4 from J, leaving 15 bases between them. This CDR3 contains 15 residues. Assay used: immunoSEQ multiplex PCR; TCRdb lists only in-frame clones, some missing. Found here are around 30,000 clones, approximately 85% of them singletons; the top ten hold roughly 6.7%. The clonotype was recovered from a woman aged 55-70 years with head and neck cancer. Sequenced input: PBMCs. This rearrangement joins TRBV19 to TRBJ1-1; possibly TRBD1 for D (6 bases). The CDR3 nucleotides read TGTGCCAGTAGTATTGGGGGGGCAGGGACCACTGAAGCTTTCTTT. It codes for CASSIGGAGTTEAFF.